This T cell receptor beta chain was sequenced in a study of blood T cell repertoires in COVID-19. Across the study: The United States, Italy and Spain supplied acute and convalescent COVID-19 samples. From T cells, B-cell-depleted T cells, or PBMCs came the material, which was cDNA or gDNA.

Method: immunoSEQ multiplex PCR; TCRdb's copy keeps in-frame clones and lacks some. The data hold approximately 240,000 clones, with approximately 90% observed a single time. Losses at the gene ends were 2 bases for V and 4 bases for J; bases not matched to a gene: 5. This CDR3 is 15 amino acids long. The germline gives CDR1 LGHDT, CDR2 YNNKEL (reference sequence). This clonotype originated in a woman in her late teens or twenties who had recovered from COVID-19. Sequenced input: peripheral blood. The genes are TRBV3-1 (or the pseudogene TRBV3-2) and TRBJ2-3, with 8 nucleotides matching TRBD2. As DNA, the CDR3 is TGTGCCAGCAGCCAACGGGGGGGAGGGCCAGATACGCAGTATTTT. Encoded protein: CASSQRGGGPDTQYF.